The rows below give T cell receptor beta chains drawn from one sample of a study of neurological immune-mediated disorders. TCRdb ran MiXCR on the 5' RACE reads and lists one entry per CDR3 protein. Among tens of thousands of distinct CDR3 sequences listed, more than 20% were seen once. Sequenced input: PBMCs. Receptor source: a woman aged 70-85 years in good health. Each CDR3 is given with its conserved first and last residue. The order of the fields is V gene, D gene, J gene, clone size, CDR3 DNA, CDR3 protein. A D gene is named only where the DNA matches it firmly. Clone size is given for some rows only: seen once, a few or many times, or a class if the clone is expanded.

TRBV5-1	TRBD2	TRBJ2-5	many	TGCGCCAGCAGCTTGGTCGGGAGGCAAGAGACCCAGTACTTC	CASSLVGRQETQYF
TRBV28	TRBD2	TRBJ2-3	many	TGTGCCAGCAGTTTCCGGGCAGCGGGGTCTAGCACAGATACGCAGTATTTT	CASSFRAAGSSTDTQYF
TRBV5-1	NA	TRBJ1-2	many	TGCGCCAGCAGCTTGGGCGGCTCTGGCTACACCTTC	CASSLGGSGYTF
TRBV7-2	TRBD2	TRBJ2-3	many	TGTGCCAGCAGCTTACAGAGCGGGAGGGCAGATACGCAGTATTTT	CASSLQSGRADTQYF
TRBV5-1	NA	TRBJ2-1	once	TGCGCCAGCAGAGGCTTCTCTAGCCGAGATGAGCAGTTCTTC	CASRGFSSRDEQFF
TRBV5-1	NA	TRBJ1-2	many	TGCGCCAGCAGCTTGGGGGTCCCCAACTATGGCTACACCTTC	CASSLGVPNYGYTF
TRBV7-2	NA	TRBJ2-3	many	TGTGCCAGCAGCTTAGTAAGGGACCCGAACACAGATACGCAGTATTTT	CASSLVRDPNTDTQYF
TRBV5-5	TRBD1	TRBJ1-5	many	TGTGCCAGCAGCTTGGGGACAGGGACCTATAGCAATCAGCCCCAGCATTTT	CASSLGTGTYSNQPQHF
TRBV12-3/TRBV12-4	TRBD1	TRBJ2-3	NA	TGTGCCAGCAGTCGCGTCGGACAGGCCGCAGATACGCAGTATTTT	CASSRVGQAADTQYF
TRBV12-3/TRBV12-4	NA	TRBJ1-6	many	TGTGCCAGCAGAAGGAATTCACCCCTCCACTTT	CASRRNSPLHF
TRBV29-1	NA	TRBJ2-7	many	TGCAGCGTTGAGGTACAGGGACTCTACGAGCAGTACTTC	CSVEVQGLYEQYF
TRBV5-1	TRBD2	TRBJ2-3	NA	TGCGCCAGCAGCCTACCGACGACTAGCGGGGGGACAGATACGCAGTATTTT	CASSLPTTSGGTDTQYF
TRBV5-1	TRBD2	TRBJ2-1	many	TGCGCCAGCAGCTTGTACGGGGGAGGGTACAATGAGCAGTTCTTC	CASSLYGGGYNEQFF
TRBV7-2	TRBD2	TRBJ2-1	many	TGTGCCAGCAGCTTATCACTAGCGGGAGGCAGAGAGCAGTTCTTC	CASSLSLAGGREQFF
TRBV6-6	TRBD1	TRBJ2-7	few	TGTGCCAGCAGTACGGGACAGGTGATCTACGAGCAGTACTTC	CASSTGQVIYEQYF
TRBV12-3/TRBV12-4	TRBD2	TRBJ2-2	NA	TGTGCCAGCAGTCACGGACTAGCGGGAGTCGGTGATACCGGGGAGCTGTTTTTT	CASSHGLAGVGDTGELFF
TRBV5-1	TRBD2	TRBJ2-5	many	TGCGCCAGCAGCCTACTCGGGACTAGCGGACAAGAGACCCAGTACTTC	CASSLLGTSGQETQYF
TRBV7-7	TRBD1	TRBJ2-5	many	TGTGCCAGCAGTTTCCGGGACAGCAGCCAAGAGACCCAGTACTTC	CASSFRDSSQETQYF
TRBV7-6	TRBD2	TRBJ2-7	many	TGTGCCAGCAGCCCGGGACTAGCGTTTCGCGAGCAGTACTTC	CASSPGLAFREQYF
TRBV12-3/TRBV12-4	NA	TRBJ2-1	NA	TGTGCCAGCGGTGGGGTCTCCTACAATGAGCACTTCTTC	CASGGVSYNEHFF
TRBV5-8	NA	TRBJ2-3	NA	TGTGCCAGCAGCTTTTTTCCAGCGGAAGATACGCAGTATTTT	CASSFFPAEDTQYF
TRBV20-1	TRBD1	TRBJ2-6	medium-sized	TGCAGTGCTAGGCAGGGGGCGCTGAGAGGGGCCAACGTCCTGACTTTC	CSARQGALRGANVLTF